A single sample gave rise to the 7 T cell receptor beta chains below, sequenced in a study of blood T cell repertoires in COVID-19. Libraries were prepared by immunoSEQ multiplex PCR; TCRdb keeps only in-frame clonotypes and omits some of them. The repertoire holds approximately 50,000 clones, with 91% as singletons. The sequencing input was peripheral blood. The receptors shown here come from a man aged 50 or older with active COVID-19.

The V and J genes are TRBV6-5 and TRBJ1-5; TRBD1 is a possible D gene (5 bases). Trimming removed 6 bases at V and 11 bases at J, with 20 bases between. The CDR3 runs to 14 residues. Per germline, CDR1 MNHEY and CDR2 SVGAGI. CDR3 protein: CASRAGEVGGSQHF. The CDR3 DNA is TGTGCCAGCAGGGCCGGGGAGGTCGGGGGTTCCCAGCATTTT.

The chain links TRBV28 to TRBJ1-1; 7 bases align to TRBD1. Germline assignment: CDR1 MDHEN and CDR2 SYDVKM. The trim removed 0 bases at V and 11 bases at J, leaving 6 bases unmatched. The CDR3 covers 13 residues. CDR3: CASSLWQGGPAFF. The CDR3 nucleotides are TGTGCCAGCAGTTTATGGCAGGGGGGCCCTGCTTTCTTT. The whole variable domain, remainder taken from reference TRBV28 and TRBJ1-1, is DVKVTQSSRYLVKRTGEKVFLECVQDMDHENMFWYRQDPGLGLRLIYFSYDVKMKEKGDIPEGYSVSREKKERFSLILESASTNQTSMYLCASSLWQGGPAFFGQGTRLTVV.

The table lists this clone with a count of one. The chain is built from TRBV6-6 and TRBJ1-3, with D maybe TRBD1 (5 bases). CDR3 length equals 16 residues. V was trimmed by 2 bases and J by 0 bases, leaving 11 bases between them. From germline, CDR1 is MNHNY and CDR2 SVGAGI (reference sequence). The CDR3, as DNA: TGTGCCAGCAGTTACAACACAGGCGACTCTGGAAACACCATATATTTT. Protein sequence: CASSYNTGDSGNTIYF.

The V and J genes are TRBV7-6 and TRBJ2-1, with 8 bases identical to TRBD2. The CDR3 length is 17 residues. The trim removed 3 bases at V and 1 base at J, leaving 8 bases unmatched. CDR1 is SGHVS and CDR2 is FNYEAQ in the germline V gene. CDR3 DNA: TGTGCCAGCAGCTTCTCGGGGGGACTAGGGTCCTACAATGAGCAGTTCTTC. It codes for CASSFSGGLGSYNEQFF.

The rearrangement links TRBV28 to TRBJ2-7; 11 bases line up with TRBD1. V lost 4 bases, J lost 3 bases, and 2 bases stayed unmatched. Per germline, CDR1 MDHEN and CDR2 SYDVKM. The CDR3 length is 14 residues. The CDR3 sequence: CASSSGTGGYEQYF. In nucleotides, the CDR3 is TGTGCCAGCAGTTCCGGGACAGGGGGCTACGAGCAGTACTTC.

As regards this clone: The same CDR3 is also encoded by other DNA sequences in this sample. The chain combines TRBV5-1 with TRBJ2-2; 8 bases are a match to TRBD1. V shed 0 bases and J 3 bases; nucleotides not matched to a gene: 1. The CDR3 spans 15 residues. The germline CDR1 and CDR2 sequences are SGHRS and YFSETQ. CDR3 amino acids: CASSLGTGYTGELFF. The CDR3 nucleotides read TGCGCCAGCAGCTTGGGGACAGGGTACACCGGGGAGCTGTTTTTT.

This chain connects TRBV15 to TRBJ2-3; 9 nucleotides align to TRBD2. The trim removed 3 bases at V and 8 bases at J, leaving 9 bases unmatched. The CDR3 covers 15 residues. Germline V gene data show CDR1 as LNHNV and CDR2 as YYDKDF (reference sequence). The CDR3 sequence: CATSRGAGGPGTQYF. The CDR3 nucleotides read TGTGCCACCAGCAGGGGTGCGGGGGGGCCGGGTACGCAGTATTTT.